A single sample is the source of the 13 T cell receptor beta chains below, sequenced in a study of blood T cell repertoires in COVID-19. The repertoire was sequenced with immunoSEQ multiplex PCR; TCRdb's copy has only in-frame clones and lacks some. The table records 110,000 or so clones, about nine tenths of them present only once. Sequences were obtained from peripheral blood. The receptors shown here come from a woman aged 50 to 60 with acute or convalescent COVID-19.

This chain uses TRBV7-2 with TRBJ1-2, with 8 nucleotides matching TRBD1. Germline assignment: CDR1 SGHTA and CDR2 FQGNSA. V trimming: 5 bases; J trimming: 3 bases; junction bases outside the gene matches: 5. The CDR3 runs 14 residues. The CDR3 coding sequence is TGTGCCAGCAGCATACAGGGGGGGGACTATGGCTACACCTTC. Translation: CASSIQGGDYGYTF.

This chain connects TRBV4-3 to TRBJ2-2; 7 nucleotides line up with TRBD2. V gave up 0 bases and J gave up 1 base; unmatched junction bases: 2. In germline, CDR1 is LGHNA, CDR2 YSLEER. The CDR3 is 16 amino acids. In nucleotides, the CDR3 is TGCGCCAGCAGCCAAGAAGCTAGCGGGAACACCGGGGAGCTGTTTTTT. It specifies CASSQEASGNTGELFF.

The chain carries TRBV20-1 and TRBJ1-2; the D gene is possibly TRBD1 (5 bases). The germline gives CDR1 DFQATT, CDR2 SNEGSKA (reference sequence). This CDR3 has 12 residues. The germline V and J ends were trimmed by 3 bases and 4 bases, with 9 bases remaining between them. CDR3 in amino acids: CSASGAAYGYTF. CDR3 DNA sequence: TGCAGTGCTAGTGGGGCAGCCTATGGCTACACCTTC.

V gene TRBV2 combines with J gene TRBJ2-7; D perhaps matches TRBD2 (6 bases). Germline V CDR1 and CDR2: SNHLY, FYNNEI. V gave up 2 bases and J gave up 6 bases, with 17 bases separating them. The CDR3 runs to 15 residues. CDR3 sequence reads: CASSEFGPGVIEQYF. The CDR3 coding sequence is TGTGCCAGCAGTGAATTTGGGCCGGGAGTAATCGAGCAGTACTTC.

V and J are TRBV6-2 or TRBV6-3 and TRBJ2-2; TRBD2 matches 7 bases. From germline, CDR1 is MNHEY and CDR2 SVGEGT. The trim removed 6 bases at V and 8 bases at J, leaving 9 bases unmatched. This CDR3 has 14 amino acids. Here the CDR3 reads CASSGGLSEGELFF. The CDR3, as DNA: TGTGCCAGCAGCGGGGGACTATCCGAGGGGGAGCTGTTTTTT.

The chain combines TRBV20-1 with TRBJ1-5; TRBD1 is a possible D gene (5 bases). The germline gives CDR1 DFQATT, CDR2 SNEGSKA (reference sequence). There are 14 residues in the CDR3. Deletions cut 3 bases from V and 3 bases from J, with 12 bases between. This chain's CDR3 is CSASYPGFNQPQHF. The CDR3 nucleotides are TGCAGTGCTAGTTATCCAGGGTTCAATCAGCCCCAGCATTTT.

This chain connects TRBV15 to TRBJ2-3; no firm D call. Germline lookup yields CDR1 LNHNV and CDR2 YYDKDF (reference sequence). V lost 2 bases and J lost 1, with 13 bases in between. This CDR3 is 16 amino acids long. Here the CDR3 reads CATSRRLVRGTDTQYF. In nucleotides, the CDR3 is TGTGCCACCAGCAGAAGACTCGTCCGGGGCACAGATACGCAGTATTTT.

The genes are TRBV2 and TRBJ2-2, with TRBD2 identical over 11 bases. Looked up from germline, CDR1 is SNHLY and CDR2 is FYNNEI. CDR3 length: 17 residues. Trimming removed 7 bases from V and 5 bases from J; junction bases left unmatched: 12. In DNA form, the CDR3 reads TGTGCCAGCACCCAGTGGCTAGCGGGAGGAAGTACCGGGGAGCTGTTTTTT. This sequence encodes CASTQWLAGGSTGELFF. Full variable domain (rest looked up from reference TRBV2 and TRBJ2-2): EPEVTQTPSHQVTQMGQEVILRCVPISNHLYFYWYRQILGQKVEFLVSFYNNEISEKSEIFDDQFSVERPDGSNFTLKIRSTKLEDSAMYFCASTQWLAGGSTGELFFGEGSRLTVL.

The CDR3 sequence is CASSRTSGGDEQFF. CDR3 DNA sequence: TGTGCCAGCAGCCGGACTAGCGGGGGTGATGAGCAGTTCTTC. This chain uses TRBV3-1 (or the pseudogene TRBV3-2) with TRBJ2-1; 13 bases are a match to TRBD2. This CDR3 has 14 amino acids. Germline-derived CDR1 and CDR2 are LGHDT and YNNKEL (reference sequence). Trimming cost V 4 bases and J 8 bases; bases outside gene matches: 2.

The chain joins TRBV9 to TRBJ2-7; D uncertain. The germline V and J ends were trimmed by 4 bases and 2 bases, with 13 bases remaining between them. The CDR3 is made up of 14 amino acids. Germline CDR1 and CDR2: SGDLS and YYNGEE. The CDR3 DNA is TGTGCCAGCAGCCCCGGGTACCTGGCCTACGAGCAGTACTTC. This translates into CASSPGYLAYEQYF.

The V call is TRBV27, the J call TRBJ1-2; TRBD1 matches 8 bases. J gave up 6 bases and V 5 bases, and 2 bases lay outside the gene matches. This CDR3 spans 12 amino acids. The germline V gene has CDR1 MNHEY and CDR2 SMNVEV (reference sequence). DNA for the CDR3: TGTGCCAGCAGTGCGACAGGGGATGGCTACACCTTC. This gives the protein CASSATGDGYTF.

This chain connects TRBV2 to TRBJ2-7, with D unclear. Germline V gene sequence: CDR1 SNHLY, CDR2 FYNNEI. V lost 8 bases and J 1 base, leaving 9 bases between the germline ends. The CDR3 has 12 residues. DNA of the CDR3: TGTGCCAGCGGGCTTCGGTCCTACGAGCAGTACTTC. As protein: CASGLRSYEQYF.

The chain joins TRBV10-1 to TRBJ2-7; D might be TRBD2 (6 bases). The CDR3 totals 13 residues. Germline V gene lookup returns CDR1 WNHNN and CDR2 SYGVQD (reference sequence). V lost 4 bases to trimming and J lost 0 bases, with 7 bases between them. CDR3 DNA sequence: TGCGCCAGCAGTGGGGACTCCTCCTACGAGCAGTACTTC. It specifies CASSGDSSYEQYF.